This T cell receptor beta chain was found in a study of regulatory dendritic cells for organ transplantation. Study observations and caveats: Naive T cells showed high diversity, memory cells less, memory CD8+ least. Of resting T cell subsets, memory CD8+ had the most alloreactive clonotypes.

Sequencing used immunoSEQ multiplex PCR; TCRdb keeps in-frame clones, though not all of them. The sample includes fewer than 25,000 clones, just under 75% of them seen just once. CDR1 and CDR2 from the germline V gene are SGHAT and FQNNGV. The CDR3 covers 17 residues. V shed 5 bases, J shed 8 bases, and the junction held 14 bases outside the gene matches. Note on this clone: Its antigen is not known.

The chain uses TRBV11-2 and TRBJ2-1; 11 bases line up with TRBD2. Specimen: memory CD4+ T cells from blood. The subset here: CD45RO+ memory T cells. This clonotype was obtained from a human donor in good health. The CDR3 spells CASSHPGGSGGAYEQFF. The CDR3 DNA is TGTGCCAGCAGCCACCCAGGCGGTAGCGGGGGGGCCTATGAGCAGTTCTTC. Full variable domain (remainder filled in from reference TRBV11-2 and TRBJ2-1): EAGVAQSPRYKIIEKRQSVAFWCNPISGHATLYWYQQILGQGPKLLIQFQNNGVVDDSQLPKDRFSAERLKGVDSTLKIQPAKLEDSAVYLCASSHPGGSGGAYEQFFGPGTRLTVL.